This TCR beta chain originates from a study of shared clonotypes between healthy human individuals. Study-level information: Per donor, CD8 memory used one plate, CD8 naive used two, CD4 memory used three and CD4 naive used three.

The V gene lost 3 bases and the J gene lost 3 bases, with 12 bases spanning the gap. From germline, CDR1 is SGHTA and CDR2 FQGNSA. The CDR3 totals 14 residues. Naive-designated CD8 cells lacked CD45RO, were positively enriched for CCR7, and omitted terminally differentiated effector memory CD45RA+ cells. Investigators spread the genomic DNA of each subset evenly over several immunoSEQ plates. Assay used: immunoSEQ multiplex PCR; TCRdb lists only in-frame clones, some missing. The sample lists around 2.1 million clones, around 93% seen once, with roughly 1.7% in the top ten. The rearrangement uses TRBV7-2 and TRBJ2-7; D gene ambiguous. This TCR was recovered from a man younger than 35 in good health. Some clones in this sample may be carry-over from other donors' samples. The sequencing input was naive CD8+ T cells from PBMCs. DNA for the CDR3: TGTGCCAGCAGCTTCGGCTGGGCAGGCTACGAGCAGTACTTC. Protein sequence: CASSFGWAGYEQYF.